The T cell receptor (beta chain) under discussion was sequenced for a study of blood T cell repertoires in COVID-19. Overall study: Some COVID-19 samples were acute and others convalescent; all came from the United States, Italy and Spain. Sources were T cells, B-cell-depleted T cells, or PBMCs; the material itself was cDNA or gDNA.

In the original workflow: Quantification of nucleated cells was approximated via reference gene primer amplification. Generated by immunoSEQ multiplex PCR, the TCRdb table keeps only in-frame clones and is missing some. The V and J calls and the clone size are those of that table, but D and trimming were determined from the DNA. The data contain 250,000 to 400,000 clones, roughly 88% of them singletons. Seattle participants joined during active infection and were tracked over time. The V and J ends lost 6 bases and 3 bases, in that order; junction bases with no gene match: 4. CDR3 length: 13 amino acids. Germline V gene data show CDR1 as LNHDA and CDR2 as SQIVND (reference sequence).

This sequence joins TRBV19 and TRBJ1-1; 7 positions agree with TRBD1. The source of this sequence is a woman under 40 with COVID-19, enrolled during active disease. Sequencing was carried out using peripheral blood. Here the CDR3 DNA reads TGTGCCAGTAGCCAAACAGGGGACACTGAAGCTTTCTTT. It translates to CASSQTGDTEAFF. The whole variable domain, filled in from reference TRBV19 and TRBJ1-1, reads DGGITQSPKYLFRKEGQNVTLSCEQNLNHDAMYWYRQDPGQGLRLIYYSQIVNDFQKGDIAEGYSVSREKKESFPLTVTSAQKNPTAFYLCASSQTGDTEAFFGQGTRLTVV.